The T cell receptor (delta chain) under discussion was sequenced for a study of Vδ1+ human thymocytes. Study-wide points: Unexpected Vdelta2 sequences could cause misinterpretation of bulk repertoire data. Unlike peripheral blood Vdelta1+ controls, thymic delta-chain sequences included approximately 20% Vdelta2 and few Vdelta3. Highly polyclonal TRG and TRD repertoires with Gaussian CDR3 length distributions appeared in thymus.

The template was reverse-transcribed extracted RNA. Multiplex PCR used pooled V-gene forward primers and a constant-region reverse primer to amplify CDR3s. TCRdb redid the clone calls on the multiplex PCR reads with CATT. The data hold about 75,000 delta-chain clones, with 30% to 45% observed a single time. The CDR3 length is 22 residues. Germline CDR1 reads TSWWSYY; CDR2 reads QGS. V lost 1 base and J lost 1; bases outside the gene matches: 21. The sorted cells were CD3+ Vdelta1+ Vdelta2- thymocytes from alphabeta-depleted thymus. About this clone: Its antigen is currently unknown.

Source material: Vdelta1+ gamma-delta thymocytes from the thymus. The subset here: FACS-sorted CD3+ TCRalphabeta- TCRVdelta1+ TCRVdelta2- thymocytes. This TCR was recovered from a boy in the first two years of life who had congenital heart surgery. The chain employs TRDV1 and TRDJ1, with 10 bases matching TRDD3. The CDR3 spells CALGEPPFPTPARGIRTDKLIF. For the CDR3, the DNA is TGTGCTCTTGGGGAACCCCCTTTTCCTACCCCCGCCAGGGGGATACGCACCGATAAACTCATCTTT.